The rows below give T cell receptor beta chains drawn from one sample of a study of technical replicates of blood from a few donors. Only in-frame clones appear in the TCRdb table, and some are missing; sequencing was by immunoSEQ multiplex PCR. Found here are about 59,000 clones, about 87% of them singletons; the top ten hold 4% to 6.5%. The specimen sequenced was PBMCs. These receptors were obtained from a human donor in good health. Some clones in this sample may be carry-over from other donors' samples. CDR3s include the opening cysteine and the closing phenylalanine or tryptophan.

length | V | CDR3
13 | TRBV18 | CASSPPPGDGYTF
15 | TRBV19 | CASSKPGQGVTEAFF
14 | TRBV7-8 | CASSFSGGRETQYF
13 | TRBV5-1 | CASSLNPGGELHF
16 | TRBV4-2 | CASSRELASGANVLTF
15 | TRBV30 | CAWSVGRTSGETQYF
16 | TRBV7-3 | CASSLRGTGDYNEQFF
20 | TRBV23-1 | CASSQSNAQGKFKMNTEAFF
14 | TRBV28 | CASTGGGYTDTQYF
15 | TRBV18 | CASSPEVQGLGEAFF
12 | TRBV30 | CAWQTGNYGYTF
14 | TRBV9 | CASSVAGGYYEQYF
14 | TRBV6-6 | CASRADRGSYEQYF
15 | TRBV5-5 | CASSLAFRADYGYTF
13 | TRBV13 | CPTKGVHGYEQYF
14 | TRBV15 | CATSRGTGRYEQYF
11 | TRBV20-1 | CSASLGYRATF
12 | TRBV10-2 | CASSRQGPEAFF
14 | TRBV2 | CASKGLVNTGELFF
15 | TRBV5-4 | CASSLEAGVRSPLHF
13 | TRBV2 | CASSDPRGEGYTF
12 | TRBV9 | CASSVGAETQYF
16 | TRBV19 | CASSIEWAGINQPQHF
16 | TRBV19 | CASSISGGSTGETQYF
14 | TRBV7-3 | CASAQRGNTDTQYF
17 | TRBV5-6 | CASSPLGQTRSGNTIYF
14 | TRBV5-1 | CASSLTLGEETQYF
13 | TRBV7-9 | CASSLMTGDEQYF
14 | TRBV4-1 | CASSQQGARTEAFF
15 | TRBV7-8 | CASSLEGLGNQPQHF
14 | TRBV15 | CATSREDRPYEQYF
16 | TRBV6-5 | CASSYLGLGADTEAFF
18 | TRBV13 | CASSPTVPSITITGELFF
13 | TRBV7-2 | CASSLDRGDEQFF
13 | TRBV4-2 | CASSSQDENTQYF
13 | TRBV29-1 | CSVEFRDSYEQYF
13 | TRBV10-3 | CASGQGVNQPQHF
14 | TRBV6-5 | CASSRLRSGNTIYF
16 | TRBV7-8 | CASSGGLAGNTGELFF
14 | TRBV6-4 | CASSDSQGMREQYF
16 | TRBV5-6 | CASSWGVVTENSPLHF
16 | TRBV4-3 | CASSQVGDRLNTEAFF
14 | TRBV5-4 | CASSLKGAGNTIYF
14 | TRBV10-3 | CAIQKGQGLHEQYF
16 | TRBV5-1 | CASSWGDRGPNSPLHF
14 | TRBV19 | CASSIGQSNYGYTF